This T cell receptor (beta chain) is drawn from a study of T cells in localized non-small cell lung cancer. TCRdb's copy holds only in-frame clones and misses some; the assay was immunoSEQ multiplex PCR. The sample yields some 90,000 clones, over 80% seen once. Notes on the study in general: Sequencing involved a lone tumor region, leaving heterogeneity possible. Uninvolved neighboring lung showed the greatest T cell clonality, exceeding tumor. Within adjacent lung there appeared a median about 54 of the top 100 tumor clones.

The CDR3 is made up of 14 amino acids. The trim removed 6 bases at V and 7 bases at J, leaving 8 bases unmatched. Germline-derived CDR1 and CDR2 are MNHNY and SVGAGI (reference sequence). Regarding this clone: The antigen is unknown.

This clonotype was obtained from a man aged 35-69 years with stage I squamous cell lung carcinoma. Sequenced here: peripheral blood, sampled before any cancer treatment. This sequence joins TRBV6-6 and TRBJ1-2, with 10 bases that match TRBD1. CDR3 DNA sequence: TGTGCCAGCAGCCAAAGGGACAGGGGTGCTGGCTACACCTTC. Translating it yields CASSQRDRGAGYTF.